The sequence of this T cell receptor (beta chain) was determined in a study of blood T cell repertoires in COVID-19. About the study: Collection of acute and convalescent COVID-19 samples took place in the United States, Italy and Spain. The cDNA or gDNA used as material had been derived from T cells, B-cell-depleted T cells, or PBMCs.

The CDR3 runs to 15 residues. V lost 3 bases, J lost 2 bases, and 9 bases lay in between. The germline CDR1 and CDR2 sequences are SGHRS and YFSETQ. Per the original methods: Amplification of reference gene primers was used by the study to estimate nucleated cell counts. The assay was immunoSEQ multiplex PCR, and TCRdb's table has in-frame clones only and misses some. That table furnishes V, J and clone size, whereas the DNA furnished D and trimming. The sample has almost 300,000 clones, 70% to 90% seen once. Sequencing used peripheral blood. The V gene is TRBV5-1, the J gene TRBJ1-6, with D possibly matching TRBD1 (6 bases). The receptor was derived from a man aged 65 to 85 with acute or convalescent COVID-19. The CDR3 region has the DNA TGCGCCAGCAGCTCGCAGGGGCCCTATAATTCACCCCTCCACTTT. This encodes CASSSQGPYNSPLHF.